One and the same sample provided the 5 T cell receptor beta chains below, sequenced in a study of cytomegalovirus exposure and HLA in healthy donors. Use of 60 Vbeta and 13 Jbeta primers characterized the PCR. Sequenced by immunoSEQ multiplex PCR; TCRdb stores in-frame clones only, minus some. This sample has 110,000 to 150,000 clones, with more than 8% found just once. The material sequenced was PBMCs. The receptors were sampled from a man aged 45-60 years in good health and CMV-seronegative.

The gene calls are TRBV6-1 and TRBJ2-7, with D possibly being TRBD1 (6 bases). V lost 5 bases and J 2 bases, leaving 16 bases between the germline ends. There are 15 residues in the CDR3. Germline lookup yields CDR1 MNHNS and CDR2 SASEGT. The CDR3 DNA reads TGTGCCAGCAGTACGTGGGGGACATTTACCTACGAGCAGTACTTC. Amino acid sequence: CASSTWGTFTYEQYF.

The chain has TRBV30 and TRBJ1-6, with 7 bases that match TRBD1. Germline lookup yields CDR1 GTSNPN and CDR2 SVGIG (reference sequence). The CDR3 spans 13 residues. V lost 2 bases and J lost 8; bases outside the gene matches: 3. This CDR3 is CAWSLTGDSPLHF. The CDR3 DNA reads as TGTGCCTGGAGTCTTACAGGGGATTCACCCCTCCACTTT.

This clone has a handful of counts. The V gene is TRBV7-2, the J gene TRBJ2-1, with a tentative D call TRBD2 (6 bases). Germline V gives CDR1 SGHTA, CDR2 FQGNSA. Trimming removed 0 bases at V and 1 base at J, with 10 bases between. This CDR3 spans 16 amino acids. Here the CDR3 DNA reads TGTGCCAGCAGCTTAGCGCGCGGGATTTCCTACAATGAGCAGTTCTTC. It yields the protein CASSLARGISYNEQFF.

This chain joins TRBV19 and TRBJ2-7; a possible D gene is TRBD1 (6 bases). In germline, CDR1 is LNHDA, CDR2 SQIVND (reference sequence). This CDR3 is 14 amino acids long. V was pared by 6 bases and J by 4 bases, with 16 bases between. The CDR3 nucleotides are TGTGCCAGTAGCCCTCCCGGACAGTTGTACGAGCAGTACTTC. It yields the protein CASSPPGQLYEQYF.

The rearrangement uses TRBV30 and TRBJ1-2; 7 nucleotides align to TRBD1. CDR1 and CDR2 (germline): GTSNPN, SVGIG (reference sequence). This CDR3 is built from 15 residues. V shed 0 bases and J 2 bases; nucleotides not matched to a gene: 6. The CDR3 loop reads CAWSVGRGMNYGYTF. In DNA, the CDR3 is TGTGCCTGGAGTGTTGGCAGGGGGATGAACTATGGCTACACCTTC.